A selection of T cell receptor beta chains follows, all from one sample in a study of blood T cell repertoires in COVID-19. The table came from immunoSEQ multiplex PCR; TCRdb's copy has only in-frame clones and leaves some out. The table includes approximately 46,000 clones, roughly 87% detected once. Sequences were obtained from peripheral blood. These receptors all come from a man aged 70-80 years with active COVID-19. CDR3s include the opening cysteine and the closing phenylalanine or tryptophan. Fields, in order: clone size, J gene, V gene, D gene, CDR3 protein, CDR3 DNA. The D gene is left open where the match is weak. Some rows have no size entry. The others give once, few or many, or a class for an expanded clone.

>NA|TRBJ2-3|TRBV6-6|TRBD2
CASSYQRGGNTDTQYF
TGTGCCAGCAGTTATCAGCGGGGGGGCAATACAGATACGCAGTATTTT
>NA|TRBJ2-5|TRBV6-5|TRBD1
CASTAPGGAGETQYF
TGTGCCAGCACTGCCCCAGGGGGCGCCGGTGAGACCCAGTACTTC
>few|TRBJ2-7|TRBV7-9|TRBD1
CASSLGGQTYEQYF
TGTGCCAGCAGCTTAGGGGGACAGACCTACGAGCAGTACTTC
>NA|TRBJ2-1|TRBV15|TRBD2
CATKTTSGDYNEQFF
TGTGCCACGAAAACGACTAGCGGGGACTACAATGAGCAGTTCTTC
>NA|TRBJ2-3|TRBV5-4|NA
CASSLPSGTDTQYF
TGTGCCAGCAGCTTGCCTAGTGGCACAGATACGCAGTATTTT
>NA|TRBJ1-3|TRBV9|TRBD1
CASSTQTGADSGNTIYF
TGTGCCAGCAGCACCCAGACAGGGGCAGACTCTGGAAACACCATATATTTT
>NA|TRBJ2-7|TRBV4-1|TRBD1
CASSQSGTAFYEQYF
TGCGCCAGCAGCCAATCCGGGACAGCGTTCTACGAGCAGTACTTC
>NA|TRBJ2-7|TRBV7-2|NA
CASSLLAGNEQYF
TGTGCCAGCAGCTTATTGGCAGGCAACGAGCAGTACTTC
>NA|TRBJ2-5|TRBV6-6|TRBD2
CASSPGRLAGAQETQYF
TGTGCCAGCAGTCCCGGCCGACTAGCGGGGGCTCAAGAGACCCAGTACTTC
>NA|TRBJ2-7|TRBV3-1/TRBV3-2|NA
CASSQDRCRQSYEQYF
TGTGCCAGCAGCCAAGATAGGTGTCGACAGTCCTACGAGCAGTACTTC
>once|TRBJ1-4|TRBV5-1|NA
CASSGGGANEKLFF
TGCGCCAGCAGCGGTGGAGGAGCTAATGAAAAACTGTTTTTT
>NA|TRBJ2-3|TRBV11-2|TRBD2
CASSSLGASGGIADTQYF
TGTGCCAGCAGCTCACTTGGGGCTAGCGGGGGGATCGCAGATACGCAGTATTTT
>NA|TRBJ2-7|TRBV18|TRBD1
CASSPWTGGFDEQYF
TGTGCCAGCTCACCGTGGACAGGGGGCTTCGACGAGCAGTACTTC
>NA|TRBJ1-3|TRBV5-1|TRBD1
CASSLGGQPSGNTIYF
TGCGCCAGCAGCTTGGGGGGACAGCCCTCTGGAAACACCATATATTTT
>NA|TRBJ1-1|TRBV7-9|TRBD1
CASSSGQGAAFF
TGTGCCAGCAGCTCCGGACAGGGGGCAGCTTTCTTT
>NA|TRBJ2-7|TRBV7-2|TRBD1
CASRLAPGQGASSEYF
TGTGCCAGCAGACTTGCCCCGGGACAGGGGGCTTCGAGCGAGTACTTC
>few|TRBJ1-4|TRBV3-1/TRBV3-2|TRBD1
CASSPSGTGGLVNEKLFF
TGTGCCAGCAGCCCTTCTGGGACAGGGGGCCTCGTCAATGAAAAACTGTTTTTT
>NA|TRBJ1-2|TRBV27|TRBD1
CASSYDRADYGYTF
TGTGCCAGCAGTTACGACAGGGCGGACTATGGCTACACCTTC
>few|TRBJ2-3|TRBV7-3|NA
CASSSRAGAGDTQYF
TGTGCCAGCAGTTCAAGGGCGGGGGCAGGAGATACGCAGTATTTT
>NA|TRBJ2-3|TRBV6-1|TRBD2
CASSELAGGPDTQYF
TGTGCCAGCAGTGAACTAGCGGGGGGGCCAGATACGCAGTATTTT
>NA|TRBJ1-1|TRBV7-9|TRBD1
CASSWNRGLSTEAFF
TGTGCCAGCAGCTGGAACAGGGGGCTCAGCACTGAAGCTTTCTTT
>once|TRBJ2-3|TRBV11-2|NA
CASSPQGRDTQYF
TGTGCCAGCAGCCCCCAGGGTAGGGATACGCAGTATTTT
>NA|TRBJ1-6|TRBV7-8|NA
CASSLAAGTNSPLHF
TGTGCCAGCAGCTTAGCGGCAGGGACAAATTCACCCCTCCACTTT
>NA|TRBJ1-4|TRBV7-9|NA
CASSPSGTTNEKLFF
TGTGCCAGCAGCCCGTCAGGGACAACTAATGAAAAACTGTTTTTT
>NA|TRBJ1-3|TRBV7-6|NA
CASSLVWAGAAVSGNTIYF
TGTGCCAGCAGCTTAGTTTGGGCAGGGGCCGCCGTCTCTGGAAACACCATATATTTT
>NA|TRBJ1-6|TRBV9|NA
CASSAETGFYSPLHF
TGTGCCAGCAGCGCCGAGACAGGTTTTTATTCACCCCTCCACTTT
>NA|TRBJ2-2|TRBV7-2|NA
CASSPRPTSSTGELFF
TGTGCCAGCAGCCCCCGCCCTACTAGTTCCACCGGGGAGCTGTTTTTT
>once|TRBJ2-7|TRBV7-9|NA
CASSSPQSWSEQYF
TGTGCCAGCAGCTCTCCCCAAAGCTGGAGCGAGCAGTACTTC
>NA|TRBJ1-1|TRBV5-4|NA
CASSLAAGEAEAFF
TGTGCCAGCAGCTTGGCCGCGGGGGAGGCTGAAGCTTTCTTT
>NA|TRBJ2-2|TRBV27|TRBD1
CASKRGTGVTGELFF
TGTGCCAGCAAAAGGGGGACAGGGGTCACCGGGGAGCTGTTTTTT
>NA|TRBJ1-1|TRBV7-9|TRBD1
CASSLGGTGAAEAFF
TGTGCCAGCAGCTTGGGGGGGACAGGCGCCGCTGAAGCTTTCTTT
>NA|TRBJ2-1|TRBV5-1|NA
CASSGQALYNEQFF
TGCGCCAGCAGCGGTCAAGCGCTCTACAATGAGCAGTTCTTC
>NA|TRBJ1-1|TRBV5-6|NA
CASSRRGLNTEAFF
TGTGCCAGCAGTCGGAGAGGCTTGAACACTGAAGCTTTCTTT
>NA|TRBJ1-5|TRBV3-1/TRBV3-2|TRBD1
CASSQPIPADRNLYSNQPQHF
TGTGCCAGCAGCCAACCGATACCTGCGGACAGGAACCTGTATAGCAATCAGCCCCAGCATTTT
>NA|TRBJ2-1|TRBV9|TRBD1
CASTQGQGVHEQFF
TGTGCCAGCACCCAAGGACAGGGCGTTCATGAGCAGTTCTTC
>NA|TRBJ2-7|TRBV7-9|TRBD1
CASSLGVGTGVDEQYF
TGTGCCAGCAGCTTGGGTGTTGGGACAGGGGTAGACGAGCAGTACTTC
>once|TRBJ2-3|TRBV12-3/TRBV12-4|NA
CASSRGRYTQYF
TGTGCCAGCAGCCGGGGAAGGTATACGCAGTATTTT
>NA|TRBJ1-1|TRBV28|NA
CASVFPGGAFF
TGTGCCAGCGTATTCCCCGGAGGTGCTTTCTTT
>once|TRBJ1-2|TRBV19|NA
CASSLPGALSGYTF
TGTGCCAGTAGTTTACCGGGAGCCTTATCTGGCTACACCTTC
>NA|TRBJ2-5|TRBV7-3|NA
CASSLNAGETQYF
TGTGCCAGCAGCTTAAATGCAGGGGAGACCCAGTACTTC
>NA|TRBJ1-6|TRBV6-5|NA
CASSPNTGNSPLHF
TGTGCCAGCAGTCCGAATACGGGAAATTCACCCCTCCACTTT
>NA|TRBJ2-1|TRBV5-1|NA
CASSLTPQGLQYSYNEQFF
TGCGCCAGTAGCTTGACCCCCCAAGGCTTACAGTACTCCTACAATGAGCAGTTCTTC
>NA|TRBJ2-2|TRBV2|NA
CASKASGGELFF
TGTGCCAGCAAGGCCTCGGGCGGGGAGCTGTTTTTT
>NA|TRBJ2-1|TRBV11-3|TRBD2
CASSQAGAIPYNEQFF
TGTGCCAGCAGCCAAGCGGGGGCAATACCCTACAATGAGCAGTTCTTC
>NA|TRBJ2-2|TRBV28|TRBD2
CASNSPSERGITGELFF
TGTGCCAGCAACAGCCCCAGCGAGCGGGGGATTACCGGGGAGCTGTTTTTT
>NA|TRBJ2-7|TRBV6-5|TRBD1
CASSRDRASSYEQYF
TGTGCCAGCAGCCGGGACAGGGCAAGCTCCTACGAGCAGTACTTC
>NA|TRBJ2-3|TRBV7-2|NA
CASSLEGVSTDTQYF
TGTGCCAGCAGCTTAGAGGGGGTCAGCACAGATACGCAGTATTTT
>NA|TRBJ2-2|TRBV3-1/TRBV3-2|NA
CASSTTHLSGELFF
TGTGCCAGCAGCACTACCCACTTGTCCGGGGAGCTGTTTTTT
>NA|TRBJ2-7|TRBV5-8|NA
CASSAGGGSFYEQYF
TGTGCCAGCAGCGCCGGAGGAGGGAGTTTCTACGAGCAGTACTTC
>NA|TRBJ2-3|TRBV2|TRBD2
CASSPRTSGGRYGF
TGTGCCAGCAGTCCTCGGACTAGCGGGGGGAGGTATGGGTTT
>NA|TRBJ2-3|TRBV7-9|TRBD2
CASSLVSSGYEADTQYF
TGTGCCAGCAGCTTAGTATCTAGCGGGTACGAGGCAGATACGCAGTATTTT
>NA|TRBJ2-7|TRBV11-2|TRBD2
CASSLASASGGYEQYF
TGTGCCAGCAGCTTAGCGTCGGCTAGCGGGGGGTACGAGCAGTACTTC
>NA|TRBJ1-1|TRBV3-1/TRBV3-2|NA
CASSNDRNTEAFF
TGTGCCAGCAGCAATGACAGGAACACTGAAGCTTTCTTT
>NA|TRBJ2-1|TRBV19|TRBD2
CASSAWSTAAGGDEQFF
TGTGCCAGTAGTGCTTGGTCCACAGCGGCGGGGGGGGATGAGCAGTTCTTC
>NA|TRBJ2-5|TRBV2|NA
CASSPRETQYF
TGTGCCAGCAGCCCCCGAGAGACCCAGTACTTC
>once|TRBJ2-1|TRBV7-9|NA
CASSSGESSYNEQFF
TGTGCCAGCAGCTCAGGGGAAAGCTCCTACAATGAGCAGTTCTTC
>NA|TRBJ1-1|TRBV27|TRBD1
CASRRTGETEAFF
TGTGCCAGCAGACGCACAGGGGAAACTGAAGCTTTCTTT
>NA|TRBJ1-5|TRBV6-5|TRBD1
CASSYQAGGGQPQHF
TGTGCCAGCAGTTACCAGGCAGGGGGCGGTCAGCCCCAGCATTTT
>NA|TRBJ1-1|TRBV2|TRBD1
CASSDDRGRATEAFF
TGTGCCAGCAGTGACGACAGGGGGAGGGCCACTGAAGCTTTCTTT
>NA|TRBJ2-5|TRBV13|NA
CASSHSGNQETQYF
TGTGCCAGCAGCCATTCCGGGAACCAAGAGACCCAGTACTTC